The clone carrying this TCR beta chain was recorded only once. Germline trimming cut 8 bases from V and 5 bases from J; bases unmatched to any gene: 14. This CDR3 contains 16 residues. Germline loops: CDR1 KGHDR, CDR2 SFDVKD. As originally analysed: By means of reference gene primer amplification, nucleated cell counts were estimated. TCRdb keeps only in-frame clones here, not all; method: immunoSEQ multiplex PCR. The V and J calls and clone size are taken from that table; D and trimming were inferred from the DNA. The repertoire holds roughly 220,000 clones, with approximately 90% as singletons. Allocation to cohorts depended on clinical history reported by the participants. This sample was taken from a study of blood T cell repertoires in COVID-19. Whole-study context: The samples span acute and convalescent COVID-19 from the United States, Italy and Spain. Sources were T cells, B-cell-depleted T cells, or PBMCs; the material itself was cDNA or gDNA.

Sequencing used PBMCs or T cells enriched from blood (not recorded which). The chain is built from TRBV24-1 and TRBJ2-5; 9 positions match TRBD1. The clonotype was recovered from a woman between 18 and 30 years old in a cohort exposed to, infected with or recovered from COVID-19 (not recorded which). In DNA form, the CDR3 reads TGTGCCACCATCGCACACAGGGGGCCTGAGGTGGAGACCCAGTACTTC. Residues: CATIAHRGPEVETQYF.